The clone carrying this TCR delta chain appeared a few times. The target antigen is unknown. RNA was extracted from the cells and then reverse transcribed. Pooled V-gene forward primers with one constant-region reverse primer generated the CDR3 amplicons by multiplex PCR. TCRdb re-processed the multiplex PCR reads using CATT. The sample has some 27,000 delta-chain clones; more than 6% are singletons. These data come from a study of Vδ1+ human thymocytes. Study results and caveats: Highly polyclonal TRG and TRD repertoires with Gaussian CDR3 length distributions appeared in thymus.

Germline-derived CDR1 and CDR2 are TSWWSYY and QGS. J gave up 1 base and V 7 bases, and 23 bases lay outside the gene matches. The CDR3 spans 21 residues. After alphabeta T cell depletion, CD3+ Vdelta1+ Vdelta2- thymocytes were sorted. Material: Vdelta1+ gamma-delta thymocytes from the thymus. Noted subset: FACS-sorted CD3+ TCRalphabeta- TCRVdelta1+ TCRVdelta2- thymocytes. The sequence was collected from a girl less than two years old who had congenital heart surgery. The chain joins TRDV1 to TRDJ1; TRDD3 agrees at 11 bases. CDR3 region: CALVNILPTVYWGISTDKLIF. CDR3 DNA: TGTGCTCTTGTCAACATCCTTCCTACGGTTTACTGGGGGATAAGCACCGATAAACTCATCTTT.